The present T cell receptor (beta chain) was sequenced within a study of CD8+ T cells in alopecia areata. The overall study: Treatment of the treated patients consisted of oral tofacitinib, 5 to 10 mg twice daily. Findings of the study overall: Many expanded lesional clones stayed in scalp and blood while on tofacitinib.

Trimming took 6 bases from V and 1 from J, leaving 10 bases between them. The germline V gene encodes CDR1 SQVTM and CDR2 ANQGSEA. The CDR3 is 14 amino acids. Documented treatment: oral pan-JAK inhibitor, 5-10 mg twice daily. Following RNA extraction, reverse transcription yielded cDNA that acted as the sequencing template. Only in-frame clones appear in the TCRdb table, and some are missing; sequencing was by immunoSEQ multiplex PCR. The profile covers fewer than 250,000 clones, with less than 50% appearing a single time and over 2.5% taken by the ten largest. Remarks on this clone: The antigen is unknown.

The chain uses TRBV29-1 and TRBJ2-6; D gene uncertain. The clonotype comes from a human donor with alopecia areata. The sequences come from CD4+ T cells sorted from blood, collected around week 36, from a patient treated with tofacitinib. The CDR3 DNA sequence: TGCAGCGTGAAACAGACTTCTGGGGCCAACGTCCTGACTTTC. Translated: CSVKQTSGANVLTF.